What follows are 21 T cell receptor beta chains derived from one specimen sequenced in a study of graft-versus-host responses after intestinal transplantation. These receptors have no identified antigens. Clones were read by immunoSEQ multiplex PCR, and TCRdb kept only the in-frame ones, dropping some. The sample has tens of thousands of clones, around 92% seen once. Sequenced here: unstimulated CD8+ T cells sorted from spleen or lymph node cells, sampled before intestinal transplant. Receptor source: a human donor who received an intestinal transplant.

Remarks on this clone: At one boundary the junction diverges from the germline segment, which might be a read error. This chain uses TRBV29-1 with TRBJ1-1; 8 bases are a match to TRBD1. In germline, CDR1 is SQVTM, CDR2 ANQGSEA. This CDR3 spans 14 amino acids. In DNA form, the CDR3 reads TGCAGCGTGGAAGAGGACAGGGAGATTTCTGTAGCTTTCTTT. Its protein is CSVEEDREISVAFF.

The J gene is TRBJ2-1, the V gene TRBV28; TRBD2 might be the D (5 bases). The CDR3 length is 16 residues. The V end lost 0 bases, the J end lost 5 bases, and 14 bases lay between the germline ends. Germline V CDR1 and CDR2: MDHEN, SYDVKM. CDR3: CASSLWFQRLDNEQFF. CDR3 nucleotides: TGTGCCAGCAGTTTATGGTTCCAGCGGCTCGACAATGAGCAGTTCTTC.

The CDR3 loop is CASSVAAGGETQYF. The DNA of the CDR3 is TGTGCCAGCAGCGTTGCGGCGGGAGGGGAGACCCAGTACTTC. The rearrangement joins TRBV9 to TRBJ2-5; 9 bases fit TRBD2. This CDR3 is 14 amino acids long. The germline CDR1 and CDR2 sequences are SGDLS and YYNGEE. The ends lost 2 bases at V and 5 bases at J; junction bases unmatched: 4.

The chain employs TRBV6-1 and TRBJ2-7, with 8 bases matching TRBD1. This CDR3 comprises 14 residues. J gave up 3 bases and V 5 bases, and 6 bases lay outside the gene matches. Germline V gives CDR1 MNHNS, CDR2 SASEGT. The CDR3 DNA reads TGTGCCAGCAGTACCCGGGACAGGCACTACGAGCAGTACTTC. It is translated as CASSTRDRHYEQYF.

The rearrangement uses TRBV13 and TRBJ2-7; D unclear. Trimming cost V 0 bases and J 0 bases, with 6 bases left between them. The CDR3 sequence is 14 residues long. Germline CDR1 reads PRHDT; CDR2 reads FYEKMQ (reference sequence). The CDR3 spells CASSLGSGSYEQYF. CDR3 DNA: TGTGCCAGCAGCTTAGGTTCAGGCTCCTACGAGCAGTACTTC.

The chain carries TRBV27 and TRBJ2-1; possibly TRBD2 for D (6 bases). Trimming stripped 7 bases from V and 0 bases from J, with 13 bases between. Germline V gene lookup returns CDR1 MNHEY and CDR2 SMNVEV (reference sequence). The CDR3 is 15 amino acids. The CDR3 sequence: CASKNGRGSYNEQFF. CDR3 DNA: TGTGCCAGCAAGAACGGGAGAGGCTCCTACAATGAGCAGTTCTTC.

This sequence joins TRBV2 and TRBJ2-7, with 8 nucleotides matching TRBD2. In germline, CDR1 is SNHLY, CDR2 FYNNEI. The CDR3 covers 17 residues. V shed 4 bases and J 5 bases; nucleotides not matched to a gene: 16. CDR3 DNA sequence: TGTGCCAGCAGTGTTTGGACGGGAGGGTTCTTTGGCCACGAGCAGTACTTC. Protein: CASSVWTGGFFGHEQYF. The full variable domain, in which reference TRBV2 and TRBJ2-7 provide the parts outside the CDR3, is EPEVTQTPSHQVTQMGQEVILRCVPISNHLYFYWYRQILGQKVEFLVSFYNNEISEKSEIFDDQFSVERPDGSNFTLKIRSTKLEDSAMYFCASSVWTGGFFGHEQYFGPGTRLTVT.

The chain couples TRBV18 to TRBJ2-7; TRBD1 matches at 9 bases. Germline V gene data show CDR1 as KGHSH and CDR2 as LQKENI. V gave up 5 bases and J gave up 6 bases; unmatched junction bases: 8. The CDR3 consists of 14 residues. The CDR3 DNA sequence: TGTGCCAGCTCAGATGGACAGGGGATCTTCGAGCAGTACTTC. It yields the protein CASSDGQGIFEQYF.

The CDR3 nucleotides read TGTGCCAGCAGCTGGGGAGGGGAGCAGTACTTC. It encodes CASSWGGEQYF. The genes are TRBV7-9 and TRBJ2-7; TRBD2 matches at 7 bases. V shed 4 bases and J 7 bases; nucleotides not matched to a gene: 1. The CDR3 consists of 11 residues. CDR1 and CDR2 from the germline V gene are SEHNR and FQNEAQ (reference sequence).

The V and J genes are TRBV7-9 and TRBJ2-3, with D hard to call. This CDR3 has 12 residues. CDR1 and CDR2 from the germline V gene are SEHNR and FQNEAQ (reference sequence). The V end lost 5 bases, the J end lost 3 bases, and 6 bases lay between the germline ends. The CDR3 loop is CASSTETDTQYF. The CDR3 DNA reads TGTGCCAGCAGCACAGAAACAGATACGCAGTATTTT. The entire variable domain, with the rest obtained from reference TRBV7-9 and TRBJ2-3, is as follows: DTGVSQNPRHKITKRGQNVTFRCDPISEHNRLYWYRQTLGQGPEFLTYFQNEAQLEKSRLLSDRFSAERPKGSFSTLEIQRTEQGDSAMYLCASSTETDTQYFGPGTRLTVL.

As DNA, the CDR3 is TGTGCCAGCAGCCCCCTTCCCAACAGGGGCGATAAAGAGACCCAGTACTTC. This encodes CASSPLPNRGDKETQYF. The chain links TRBV27 to TRBJ2-5; 7 bases map to TRBD1. The CDR3 runs 17 residues. V was clipped by 6 bases and J by 3 bases; unmatched bases: 16. In germline, CDR1 is MNHEY, CDR2 SMNVEV (reference sequence).

The sample holds a few counts of this clone. The V and J genes are TRBV27 and TRBJ2-7; TRBD2 is a possible D gene (6 bases). The germline V and J ends were trimmed by 5 bases and 0 bases, with 11 bases remaining between them. Germline values: CDR1 MNHEY, CDR2 SMNVEV (reference sequence). This CDR3 region has 14 residues. CDR3 sequence (DNA): TGTGCCAGCAGTCCCGGGAGCAGCTCCTACGAGCAGTACTTC. The encoded protein is CASSPGSSSYEQYF.

V is TRBV28 and J is TRBJ1-1, with D hard to call. The germline V gene has CDR1 MDHEN and CDR2 SYDVKM. The CDR3 is 12 residues long. V was cut by 4 bases and J by 5 bases, with 8 bases left in between. Written as DNA, the CDR3 is TGTGCCAGCAGTTCGTCCCAGACTGAAGCTTTCTTT. It codes for CASSSSQTEAFF.

The rearrangement joins TRBV28 to TRBJ2-7, with a weak D call TRBD1 (6 bases). The CDR3 sequence is 15 residues long. Germline CDR1 reads MDHEN; CDR2 reads SYDVKM. Trimming cost V 6 bases and J 2 bases, with 17 bases left between them. In DNA, the CDR3 is TGTGCCAGCAGGTTGGGGACAATCCCTCCCTACGAGCAGTACTTC. This gives the protein CASRLGTIPPYEQYF.

The sample holds a few counts of this clone. The V and J genes are TRBV4-1 and TRBJ1-4; tentative D call: TRBD1 (6 bases). V was cut by 0 bases and J by 8 bases, with 16 bases left in between. Germline CDR1 is MGHRA and CDR2 is YSYEKL. The length of the CDR3 is 16 residues. The DNA for the CDR3 is TGCGCCAGCAGCCAAGATGGTGGGGCAGGGGACGAAAAACTGTTTTTT. Protein: CASSQDGGAGDEKLFF.

This sequence joins TRBV6-1 and TRBJ1-2; D possibly corresponds to TRBD1 (6 bases). CDR1 and CDR2 from the germline V gene are MNHNS and SASEGT. Trimming removed 5 bases from V and 6 bases from J, with 10 bases in between. The CDR3 is 12 residues long. The CDR3 region has the DNA TGTGCCAGCAGTCAGGGGAGGGATGGCTACACCTTC. Amino acids: CASSQGRDGYTF.

The chain is built from TRBV28 and TRBJ1-1; 7 bases agree with TRBD1. Germline V CDR1 and CDR2: MDHEN, SYDVKM. V was pared by 5 bases and J by 0 bases, with 9 bases of the junction left unmatched. CDR3 length: 16 amino acids. The CDR3 nucleotides are TGTGCCAGCAGTCCCGACAGGGCGTACATGAACACTGAAGCTTTCTTT. Its translation: CASSPDRAYMNTEAFF.

The genes are TRBV10-2 and TRBJ2-7, with 7 bases that match TRBD1. This CDR3 is built from 15 residues. Germline CDR1 WSHSY, CDR2 SAAADI. V shed 7 bases and J 3 bases; nucleotides not matched to a gene: 12. CDR3 DNA: TGCGCCAGCACCAAGGCCCGGACAGGCTACTACGAGCAGTACTTC. It specifies CASTKARTGYYEQYF.

This clone occurred a few times. This chain joins TRBV15 and TRBJ1-1; D is unresolved. Germline loops: CDR1 LNHNV, CDR2 YYDKDF (reference sequence). Trimming stripped 1 base from V and 5 bases from J, with 5 bases between. This CDR3 region has 12 residues. The CDR3, as DNA: TGTGCCACCAGCAGAGGAGGTACTGAAGCTTTCTTT. Translated, it gives CATSRGGTEAFF.

V usage is TRBV10-2 and J usage is TRBJ1-2; 9 nucleotides align to TRBD1. The CDR3 contains 14 residues. The trim removed 6 bases at V and 8 bases at J, leaving 10 bases unmatched. Per the germline V gene, CDR1 is WSHSY and CDR2 is SAAADI. The CDR3 DNA sequence: TGCGCCAGCAGGGCCCCGCGACAGGGGGTCGGCTACACCTTC. It yields the protein CASRAPRQGVGYTF.

The J gene is TRBJ2-7, the V gene TRBV5-6; D gene ambiguous. From germline, CDR1 is SGHDT and CDR2 YYEEEE. The CDR3 is 12 residues long. Trimming removed 4 bases from V and 3 bases from J, with 8 bases in between. Here the CDR3 reads CASSEAGYEQYF. The CDR3 DNA reads as TGTGCCAGCAGCGAAGCAGGCTACGAGCAGTACTTC.